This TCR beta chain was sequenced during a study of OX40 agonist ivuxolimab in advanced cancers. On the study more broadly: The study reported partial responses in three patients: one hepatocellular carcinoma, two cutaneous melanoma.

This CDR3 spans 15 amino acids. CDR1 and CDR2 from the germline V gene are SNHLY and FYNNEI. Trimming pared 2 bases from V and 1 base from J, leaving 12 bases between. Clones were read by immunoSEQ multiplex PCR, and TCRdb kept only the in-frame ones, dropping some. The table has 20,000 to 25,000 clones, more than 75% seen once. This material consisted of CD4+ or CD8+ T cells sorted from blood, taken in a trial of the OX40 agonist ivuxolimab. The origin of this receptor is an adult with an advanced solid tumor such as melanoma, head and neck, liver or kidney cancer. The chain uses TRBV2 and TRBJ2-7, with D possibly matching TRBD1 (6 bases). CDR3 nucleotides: TGTGCCAGCAGTGAACTGGACAGCGAATCCTACGAGCAGTACTTC. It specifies CASSELDSESYEQYF.